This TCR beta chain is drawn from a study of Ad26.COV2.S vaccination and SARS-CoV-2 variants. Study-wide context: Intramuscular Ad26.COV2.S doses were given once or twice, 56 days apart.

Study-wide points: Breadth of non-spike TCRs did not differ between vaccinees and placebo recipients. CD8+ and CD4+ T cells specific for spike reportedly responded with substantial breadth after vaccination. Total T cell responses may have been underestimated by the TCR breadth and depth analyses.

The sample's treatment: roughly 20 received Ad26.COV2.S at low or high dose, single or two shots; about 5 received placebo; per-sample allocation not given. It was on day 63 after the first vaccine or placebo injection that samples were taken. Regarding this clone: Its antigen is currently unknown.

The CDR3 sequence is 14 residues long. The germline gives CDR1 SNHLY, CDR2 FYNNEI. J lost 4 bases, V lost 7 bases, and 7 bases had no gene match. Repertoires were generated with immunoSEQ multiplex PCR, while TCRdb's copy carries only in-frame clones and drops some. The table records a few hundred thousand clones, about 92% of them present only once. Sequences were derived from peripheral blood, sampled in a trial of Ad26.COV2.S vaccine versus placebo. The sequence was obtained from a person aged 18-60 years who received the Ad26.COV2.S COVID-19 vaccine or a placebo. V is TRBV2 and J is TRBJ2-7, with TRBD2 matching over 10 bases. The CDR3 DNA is TGTGCCAGCAAACCCCTAGCGGGAGCTTACGAGCAGTACTTC. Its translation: CASKPLAGAYEQYF.